What follows is one TCR beta chain and its context. Antigen specificity is unknown. Other DNA variants within this sample encode the same CDR3. This sample stems from a study of shared clonotypes between healthy human individuals. V dropped 4 bases and J dropped 2 bases, with 10 bases sitting between them. The length of the CDR3 is 15 residues. CDR1 SGHRS and CDR2 YFSETQ come from the germline V gene. Findings and limits, study-wide: Sequencing depth was a factor that was expected to affect clonotype sharing among donors. Shared clonotypes: 4.5% to 6% naive CD4, approximately 3.4% naive CD8, less than 2.5% memory CD4, 0.35% to 0.5% memory CD8. Sampling covered blood only; tissue repertoires likely differ.

Here immunoSEQ multiplex PCR was the method, and the copy in TCRdb shows in-frame clones only, minus some. The sample contains about 2.3 million clones, just over 90% of which appear only once. What was sequenced was naive CD4+ T cells from PBMCs. Specified subset: CD45RA+ positively selected. The clonotype comes from a man between 18 and 35 years old in good health. Some clones in this sample may be carry-over from other donors' samples. This chain connects TRBV5-1 to TRBJ2-6; D is unresolved. CDR3 loop: CASSLVRTGANVLTF. CDR3 nucleotide sequence: TGCGCCAGCAGCCTCGTCCGAACTGGGGCCAACGTCCTGACTTTC. Together with reference TRBV5-1 and TRBJ2-6, the CDR3 gives the full variable domain: KAGVTQTPRYLIKTRGQQVTLSCSPISGHRSVSWYQQTPGQGLQFLFEYFSETQRNKGNFPGRFSGRQFSNSRSEMNVSTLELGDSALYLCASSLVRTGANVLTFGAGSRLTVL.